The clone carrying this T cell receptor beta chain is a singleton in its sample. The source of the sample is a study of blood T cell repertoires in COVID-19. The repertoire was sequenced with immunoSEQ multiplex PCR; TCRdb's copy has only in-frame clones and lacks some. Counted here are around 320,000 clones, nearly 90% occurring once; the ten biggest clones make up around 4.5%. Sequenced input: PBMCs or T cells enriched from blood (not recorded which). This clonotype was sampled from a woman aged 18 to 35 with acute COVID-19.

In DNA form, the CDR3 reads TGCAGCGTGGCGGGACAGGAAAACACTGAAGCTTTCTTT. This codes for CSVAGQENTEAFF. This rearrangement joins TRBV29-1 to TRBJ1-1; 8 nucleotides line up with TRBD1. The CDR3 has 13 amino acids. CDR1 is SQVTM, CDR2 ANQGSEA, per germline. Trimming took 6 bases from V and 2 from J; bases not matched to a gene: 5.